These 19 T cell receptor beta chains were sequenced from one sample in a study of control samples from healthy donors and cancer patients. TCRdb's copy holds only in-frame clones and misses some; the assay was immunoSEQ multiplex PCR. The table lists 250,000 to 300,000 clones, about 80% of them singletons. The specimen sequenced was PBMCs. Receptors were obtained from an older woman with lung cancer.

DNA of the CDR3: TGTGCCAGCAGCCTCAGGGGGACTAATGAAAAACTGTTTTTT. Encoded protein: CASSLRGTNEKLFF. The rearrangement links TRBV3-1 (or the pseudogene TRBV3-2) to TRBJ1-4, with 7 bases matching TRBD1. From germline, CDR1 is LGHDT and CDR2 YNNKEL (reference sequence). The trim removed 4 bases at V and 2 bases at J, leaving 1 base unmatched. The CDR3 length is 14 residues.

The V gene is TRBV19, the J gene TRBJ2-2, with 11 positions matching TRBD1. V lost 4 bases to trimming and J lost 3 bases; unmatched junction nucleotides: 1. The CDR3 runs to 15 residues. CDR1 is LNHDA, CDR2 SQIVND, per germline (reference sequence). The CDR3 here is CASSRDRGDTGELFF. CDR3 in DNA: TGTGCCAGTAGTAGGGACAGGGGGGACACCGGGGAGCTGTTTTTT.

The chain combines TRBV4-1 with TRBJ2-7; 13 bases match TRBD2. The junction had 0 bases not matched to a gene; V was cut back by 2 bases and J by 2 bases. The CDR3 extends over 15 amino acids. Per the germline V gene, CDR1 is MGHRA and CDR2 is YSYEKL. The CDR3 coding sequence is TGCGCCAGCAGCCAAACTAGCGGGAGGGCCTACGAGCAGTACTTC. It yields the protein CASSQTSGRAYEQYF.

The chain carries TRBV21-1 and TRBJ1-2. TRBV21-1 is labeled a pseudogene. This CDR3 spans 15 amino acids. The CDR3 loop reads CASSPRWGALYGYTF. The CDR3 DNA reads TGTGCCAGCAGCCCCCGGTGGGGGGCCCTCTATGGCTACACCTTC.

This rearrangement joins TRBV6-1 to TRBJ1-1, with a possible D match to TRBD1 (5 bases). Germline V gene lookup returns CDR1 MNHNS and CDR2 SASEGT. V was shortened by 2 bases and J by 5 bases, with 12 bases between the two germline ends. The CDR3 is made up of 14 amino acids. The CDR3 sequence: CASSEQGGSTEAFF. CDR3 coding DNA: TGTGCCAGCAGTGAACAGGGTGGATCAACTGAAGCTTTCTTT.

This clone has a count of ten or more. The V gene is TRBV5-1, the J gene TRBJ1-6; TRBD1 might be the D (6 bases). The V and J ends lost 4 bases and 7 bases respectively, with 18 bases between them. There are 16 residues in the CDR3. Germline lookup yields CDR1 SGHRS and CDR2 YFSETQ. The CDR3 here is CASSPLSGGLNSPLHF. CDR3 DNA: TGCGCCAGCAGCCCCTTATCGGGGGGGCTCAATTCACCCCTCCACTTT.

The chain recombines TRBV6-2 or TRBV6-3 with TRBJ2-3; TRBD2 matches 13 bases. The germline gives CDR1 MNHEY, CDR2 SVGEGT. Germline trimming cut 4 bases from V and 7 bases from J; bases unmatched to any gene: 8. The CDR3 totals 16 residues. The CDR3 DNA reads TGTGCCAGCAGTTCCCCGACTAGCGGGGGGTATTATACGCAGTATTTT. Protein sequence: CASSSPTSGGYYTQYF.

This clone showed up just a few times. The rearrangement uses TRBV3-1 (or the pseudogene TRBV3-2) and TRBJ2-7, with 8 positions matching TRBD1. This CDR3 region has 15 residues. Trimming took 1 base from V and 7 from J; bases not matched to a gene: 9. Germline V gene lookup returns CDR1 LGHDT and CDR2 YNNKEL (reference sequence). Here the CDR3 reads CASSQGRDRSREQYF. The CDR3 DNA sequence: TGTGCCAGCAGCCAAGGTCGGGACAGGAGCCGTGAGCAGTACTTC.

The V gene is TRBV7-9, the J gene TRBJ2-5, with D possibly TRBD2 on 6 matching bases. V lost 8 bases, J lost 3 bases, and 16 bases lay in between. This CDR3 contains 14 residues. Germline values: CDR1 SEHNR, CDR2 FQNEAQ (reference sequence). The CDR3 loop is CASGGWTVEETQYF. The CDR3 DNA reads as TGTGCCAGCGGAGGGTGGACCGTTGAAGAGACCCAGTACTTC.

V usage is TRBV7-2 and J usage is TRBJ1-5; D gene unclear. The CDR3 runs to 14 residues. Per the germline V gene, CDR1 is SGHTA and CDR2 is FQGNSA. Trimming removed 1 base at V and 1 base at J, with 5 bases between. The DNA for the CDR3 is TGTGCCAGCAGCTTAGTTTCGAGCAATCAGCCCCAGCATTTT. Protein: CASSLVSSNQPQHF.

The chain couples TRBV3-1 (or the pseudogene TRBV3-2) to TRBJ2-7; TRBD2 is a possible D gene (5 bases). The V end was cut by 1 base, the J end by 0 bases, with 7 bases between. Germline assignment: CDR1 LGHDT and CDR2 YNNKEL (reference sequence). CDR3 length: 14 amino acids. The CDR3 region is CASSQAGDSYEQYF. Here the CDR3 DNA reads TGTGCCAGCAGCCAAGCCGGGGACTCCTACGAGCAGTACTTC.

CDR3 sequence: CASSRQGTPLHF. The CDR3 DNA follows: TGTGCCAGTAGTAGACAGGGTACACCCCTCCACTTT. The gene calls are TRBV19 and TRBJ1-6; 7 bases line up with TRBD1. Germline trimming cut 4 bases from V and 11 bases from J; bases unmatched to any gene: 2. The CDR3 is made up of 12 amino acids. Germline lookup yields CDR1 LNHDA and CDR2 SQIVND (reference sequence).

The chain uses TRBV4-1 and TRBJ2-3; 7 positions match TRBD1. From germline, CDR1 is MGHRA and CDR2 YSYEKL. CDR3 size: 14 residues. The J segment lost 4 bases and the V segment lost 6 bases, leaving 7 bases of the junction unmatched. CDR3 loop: CASRGTDGADTQYF. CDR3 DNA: TGCGCCAGCAGAGGGACAGATGGGGCAGATACGCAGTATTTT.

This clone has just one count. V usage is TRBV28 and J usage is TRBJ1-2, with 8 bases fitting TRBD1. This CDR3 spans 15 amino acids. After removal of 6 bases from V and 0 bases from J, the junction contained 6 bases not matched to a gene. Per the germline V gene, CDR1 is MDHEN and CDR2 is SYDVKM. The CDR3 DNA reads TGTGCCAGCAGGTCCAGACAGGGGACTAACTATGGCTACACCTTC. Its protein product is CASRSRQGTNYGYTF.

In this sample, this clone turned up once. CDR3 nucleotides: TGTGCCAGCAGTTTATTAGGGGGAGGGGTCTACAATGAGCAGTTCTTC. Protein product: CASSLLGGGVYNEQFF. V usage is TRBV28 and J usage is TRBJ2-1; TRBD2 might be the D (7 bases). Germline V lookup: CDR1 MDHEN, CDR2 SYDVKM. The CDR3 runs 16 residues. The ends were cut back, 1 base at V and 3 bases at J, with 13 bases in the middle.

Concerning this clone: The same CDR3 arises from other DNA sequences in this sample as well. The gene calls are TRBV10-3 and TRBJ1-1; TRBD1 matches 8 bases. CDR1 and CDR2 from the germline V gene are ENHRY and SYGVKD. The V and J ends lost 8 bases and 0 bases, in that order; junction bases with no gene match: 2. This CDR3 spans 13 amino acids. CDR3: CAIRQGLNTEAFF. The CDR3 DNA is TGTGCCATCCGACAGGGGCTGAACACTGAAGCTTTCTTT.

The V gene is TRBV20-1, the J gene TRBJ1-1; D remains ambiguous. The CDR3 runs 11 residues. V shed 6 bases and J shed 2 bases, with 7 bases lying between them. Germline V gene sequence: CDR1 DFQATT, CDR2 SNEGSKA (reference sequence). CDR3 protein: CSAPRNTEAFF. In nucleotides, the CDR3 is TGCAGTGCCCCCCGAAACACTGAAGCTTTCTTT.

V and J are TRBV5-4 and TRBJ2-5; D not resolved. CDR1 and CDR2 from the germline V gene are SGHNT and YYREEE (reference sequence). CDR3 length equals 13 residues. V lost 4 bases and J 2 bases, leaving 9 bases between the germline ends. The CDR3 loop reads CASSNNLQETQYF. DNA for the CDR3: TGTGCCAGCAGCAATAATCTACAAGAGACCCAGTACTTC.

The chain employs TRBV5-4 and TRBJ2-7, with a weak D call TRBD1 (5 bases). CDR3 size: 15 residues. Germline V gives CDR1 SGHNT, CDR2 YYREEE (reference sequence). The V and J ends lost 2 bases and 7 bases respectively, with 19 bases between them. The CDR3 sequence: CASSFLGHPTGEQYF. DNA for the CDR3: TGTGCCAGCAGCTTTCTAGGGCACCCCACAGGTGAGCAGTACTTC.